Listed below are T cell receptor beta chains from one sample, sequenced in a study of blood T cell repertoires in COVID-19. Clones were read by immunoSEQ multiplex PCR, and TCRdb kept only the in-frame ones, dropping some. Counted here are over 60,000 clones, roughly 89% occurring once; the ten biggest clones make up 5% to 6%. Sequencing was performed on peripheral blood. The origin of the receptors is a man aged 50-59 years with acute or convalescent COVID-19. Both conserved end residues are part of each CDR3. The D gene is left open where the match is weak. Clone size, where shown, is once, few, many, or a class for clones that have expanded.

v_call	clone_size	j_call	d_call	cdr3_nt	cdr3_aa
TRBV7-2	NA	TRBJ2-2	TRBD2	TGTGCCAGCCTCTTAGGCGGGGGGGCTGGGTTGGCCGGGGAGCTGTTTTTT	CASLLGGGAGLAGELFF
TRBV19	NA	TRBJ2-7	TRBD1	TGTGCCAGTAGTTCAGGGACAGTGAACTACGAGCAGTACTTC	CASSSGTVNYEQYF
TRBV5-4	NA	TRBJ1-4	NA	TGTGCCAGCAGCTTGGCAGGGATGACTAATGAAAAACTGTTTTTT	CASSLAGMTNEKLFF
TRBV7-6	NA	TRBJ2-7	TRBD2	TGTGCCAGCAGCCCCAGAGAAGCGGGAGGGAACTACGAGCAGTACTTC	CASSPREAGGNYEQYF
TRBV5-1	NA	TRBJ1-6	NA	TGCGCCAGCAGCAGGGGAGGGGTTACTTCACCCCTCCACTTT	CASSRGGVTSPLHF
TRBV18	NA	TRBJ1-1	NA	TGTGCCAGCTCGAGAGGGCAAACTGAAGCTTTCTTT	CASSRGQTEAFF
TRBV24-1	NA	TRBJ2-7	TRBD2	TGTGCCACCAGTGATTCTAGCGGTAAGACCTACGAGCAGTACTTC	CATSDSSGKTYEQYF
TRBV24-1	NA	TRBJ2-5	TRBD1	TGTGCCACCAGTTTGGGACAGGGATTAGAGACCCAGTACTTC	CATSLGQGLETQYF
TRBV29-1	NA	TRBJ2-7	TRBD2	TGCAGCGTTCCTAGGACAGTCAAGGCCGGGACTAGCGGCCTCGTCTACGAGCAGTACTTC	CSVPRTVKAGTSGLVYEQYF
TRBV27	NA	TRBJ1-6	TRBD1	TGTGCCAGCAGTCGGGACAGTTATTCACCCCTCCACTTT	CASSRDSYSPLHF
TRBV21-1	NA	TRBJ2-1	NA	TGTGCCAGCAGCAAAAATGGGAGGGGGTCCTACAATGAGCAGTTCTTC	CASSKNGRGSYNEQFF
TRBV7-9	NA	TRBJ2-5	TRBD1	TGTGCCAGCAGCTTAGTCGGGACAGGGGGAGAGACCCAGTACTTC	CASSLVGTGGETQYF
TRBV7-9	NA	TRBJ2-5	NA	TGTGCCAGCAGATTAGGGGGAGAAGAGACCCAGTACTTC	CASRLGGEETQYF
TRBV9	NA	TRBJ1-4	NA	TGTGCCAGCAGCGTAGGCGGGGGCCCCTGGGAAAAACTGTTTTTT	CASSVGGGPWEKLFF
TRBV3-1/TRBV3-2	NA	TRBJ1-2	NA	TGTGCCAGCAGCCCCCAGGGGATGAATGGCTACACCTTC	CASSPQGMNGYTF
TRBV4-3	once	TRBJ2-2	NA	TGCGCCAGCAGCCGAGAACAGGAAATCGGGGAGCTGTTTTTT	CASSREQEIGELFF
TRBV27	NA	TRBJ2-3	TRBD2	TGTGCCAGCACCCCTAGCGGGAGGTTAGGTACGCAGTATTTT	CASTPSGRLGTQYF
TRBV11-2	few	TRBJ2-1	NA	TGTGCCAGCAGCGAGGGGGGCAAGCGGGGAAACAATGAGCAGTTCTTC	CASSEGGKRGNNEQFF
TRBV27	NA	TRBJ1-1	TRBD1	TGTGCCAGCAGTTTAGTAGGACAGGGGCTCGGGAACACTGAAGCTTTCTTT	CASSLVGQGLGNTEAFF
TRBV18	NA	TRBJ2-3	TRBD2	TGTGCCAGCTCACAGGGACTAGCGGCGTATTTGACAGATACGCAGTATTTT	CASSQGLAAYLTDTQYF
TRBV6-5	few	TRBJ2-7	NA	TGTGCCAGCACCGAGGGCTTGGGTTGGTCCTACGAGCAGTACTTC	CASTEGLGWSYEQYF
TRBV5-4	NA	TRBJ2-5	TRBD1	TGTGCCAGCAGCCCCAAAAGGCAGGGGGCTTCAGAGACCCAGTACTTC	CASSPKRQGASETQYF
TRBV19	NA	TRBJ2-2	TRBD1	TGTGCCAGTACCCTGGACAGGGGCACCGGGGAGCTGTTTTTT	CASTLDRGTGELFF
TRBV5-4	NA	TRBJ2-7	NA	TGTGCCAGCAGCTCCCACCTGGGCGTTAGCTCCTACGAGCAGTACTTC	CASSSHLGVSSYEQYF
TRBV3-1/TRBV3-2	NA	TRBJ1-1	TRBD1	TGTGCCAGCAGCCGAGAGGGGGACAGGGGTTCTTTGGCTTTCTTT	CASSREGDRGSLAFF
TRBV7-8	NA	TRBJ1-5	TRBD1	TGTGCCAGCAGCATCAGAGGGGGCGGTCAGCCCCAGCATTTT	CASSIRGGGQPQHF
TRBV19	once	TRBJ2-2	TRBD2	TGTGCCAGTAGGAGGCTAGCGGGAGGGAGTTACACCGGGGAGCTGTTTTTT	CASRRLAGGSYTGELFF
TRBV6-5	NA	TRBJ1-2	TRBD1	TGTGCCAGCAGTTACACCGGACAGGGGTCGGATGGCTACACCTTC	CASSYTGQGSDGYTF